The 16 T cell receptor beta chains given below trace back to one sample, sequenced in a study of identical twins. From the 5' RACE reads, TCRdb called clonotypes with MiXCR, one entry per CDR3 protein. This table holds fewer than 500,000 distinct CDR3 sequences, 24% found once. These data also formed part of another study, on T cells expressing NK-cell markers.

Specimen: CD4+ T cells sorted from blood. Receptors were obtained from a woman under 30 in good health.

The chain carries TRBV7-6 and TRBJ2-3, with D possibly TRBD1 on 6 matching bases. Germline loops: CDR1 SGHVS, CDR2 FNYEAQ. Trimming took 5 bases from V and 0 from J, leaving 12 bases between them. The CDR3 extends over 15 amino acids. CDR3 in amino acids: CASSRAGASTDTQYF. Here the CDR3 DNA reads TGTGCCAGCAGCCGTGCAGGGGCTAGCACAGATACGCAGTATTTT.

The table lists this clonotype with a few counts. The chain links TRBV5-1 to TRBJ2-7; D is perhaps TRBD2 (6 bases). In germline, CDR1 is SGHRS, CDR2 YFSETQ. The CDR3 loop spans 15 amino acids. V was shortened by 0 bases and J by 4 bases, with 14 bases between the two germline ends. The DNA for the CDR3 is TGCGCCAGCAGCTTGGGGAGCGGAGGGTATTACGAGCAGTACTTC. Residues: CASSLGSGGYYEQYF.

Concerning this clonotype: It may be a read error: a sequence one base away is much more abundant. V usage is TRBV12-3 or TRBV12-4 and J usage is TRBJ2-3; D remains ambiguous. The ends were cut back, 2 bases at V and 4 bases at J, with 7 bases in the middle. The CDR3 consists of 13 residues. As DNA, the CDR3 is TGTGCCAGCAGTTTATTAGTGGCAGATACGCAGTATTTT. It encodes CASSLLVADTQYF.

This clonotype was detected only once. This chain connects TRBV5-1 to TRBJ2-7; 8 bases line up with TRBD1. Germline V CDR1 and CDR2: SGHRS, YFSETQ. After removal of 4 bases from V and 6 bases from J, the junction contained 12 bases not matched to a gene. This CDR3 spans 15 amino acids. CDR3 nucleotides: TGCGCCAGCAGCCAAAATACCGGGACAGGTCCCGAGCAGTACTTC. Translation: CASSQNTGTGPEQYF. Full variable domain (remainder filled in from reference TRBV5-1 and TRBJ2-7): KAGVTQTPRYLIKTRGQQVTLSCSPISGHRSVSWYQQTPGQGLQFLFEYFSETQRNKGNFPGRFSGRQFSNSRSEMNVSTLELGDSALYLCASSQNTGTGPEQYFGPGTRLTVT.

This sequence joins TRBV12-3 or TRBV12-4 and TRBJ2-1; TRBD1 or TRBD2 may be the D gene (5 bases each). V was shortened by 3 bases and J by 1 base, with 13 bases between the two germline ends. The CDR3 extends over 16 amino acids. CDR3 protein: CASSLGDDKSYNEQFF. The CDR3 region has the DNA TGTGCCAGCAGTTTGGGGGACGATAAATCCTACAATGAGCAGTTCTTC.

The chain couples TRBV6-1 to TRBJ1-2, with D possibly TRBD1 on 6 matching bases. Trimming took 10 bases from V and 8 from J, leaving 23 bases between them. The germline CDR1 and CDR2 sequences are MNHNS and SASEGT. This CDR3 spans 14 amino acids. CDR3 coding DNA: TGTGCCATCAGGCCCGATGGCAGGGGAGGCGGCTACACCTTC. Protein product: CAIRPDGRGGGYTF.

This chain connects TRBV6-5 to TRBJ2-3, with 12 bases aligning to TRBD2. V shed 0 bases, J shed 9 bases, and the junction held 7 bases outside the gene matches. The CDR3 runs 16 residues. In germline, CDR1 is MNHEY, CDR2 SVGAGI. As DNA, the CDR3 is TGTGCCAGCAGTTACTCCCTAGCGGGGGGGTTAGGGACGCAGTATTTT. This sequence encodes CASSYSLAGGLGTQYF.

The chain couples TRBV7-9 to TRBJ2-2, with D possibly TRBD1 on 6 matching bases. Germline CDR1 SEHNR, CDR2 FQNEAQ (reference sequence). The CDR3 has 15 residues. Trimming stripped 2 bases from V and 1 base from J, with 8 bases between. In DNA, the CDR3 is TGTGCCAGCAGCTTAAGGGGGAAGAACACCGGGGAGCTGTTTTTT. Protein product: CASSLRGKNTGELFF.

The rearrangement uses TRBV10-3 and TRBJ1-3, with D uncertain. Germline CDR1 reads ENHRY; CDR2 reads SYGVKD. The V and J ends lost 4 bases and 8 bases respectively, with 6 bases between them. This CDR3 spans 11 amino acids. CDR3 nucleotides: TGTGCCATCAGTGGAGTAGACACCATATATTTT. Its translation is CAISGVDTIYF.

The rearrangement joins TRBV5-1 to TRBJ2-7; D not certain. V was cut by 1 base and J by 3 bases, with 5 bases left in between. Germline CDR1 SGHRS, CDR2 YFSETQ. The CDR3 extends over 12 amino acids. The CDR3 spells CASSLTDYEQYF. In DNA, the CDR3 is TGCGCCAGCAGCTTGACAGACTACGAGCAGTACTTC.

The genes are TRBV5-6 and TRBJ2-1, with TRBD2 matching over 10 bases. V was pared by 2 bases and J by 8 bases, with 22 bases of the junction left unmatched. From germline, CDR1 is SGHDT and CDR2 YYEEEE. CDR3 size: 20 residues. In DNA, the CDR3 is TGTGCCAGCAGCTTATTTGTGAATTCGAAGACTCCGGGACTAGCGCATGAGCAGTTCTTC. This sequence encodes CASSLFVNSKTPGLAHEQFF.

The chain couples TRBV3-1 to TRBJ2-7; D possibly corresponds to TRBD2 (6 bases). Germline CDR1 and CDR2: LGHDT and YNNKEL (reference sequence). The CDR3 runs 14 residues. The V and J ends lost 2 bases and 7 bases respectively, with 15 bases between them. CDR3 in amino acids: CASSQTGVTGEQYF. CDR3 in DNA: TGTGCCAGCAGCCAAACGGGAGTAACAGGAGAGCAGTACTTC.

This clonotype was seen just once. The V and J genes are TRBV20-1 and TRBJ2-3, with 9 bases matching TRBD1. The junction had 4 bases not matched to a gene; V was cut back by 3 bases and J by 6 bases. The CDR3 consists of 13 residues. The germline CDR1 and CDR2 sequences are DFQATT and SNEGSKA (reference sequence). The CDR3 spells CSARTGGSDTQYF. In DNA form, the CDR3 reads TGCAGTGCTAGGACAGGGGGGAGCGATACGCAGTATTTT.

The chain carries TRBV4-3 and TRBJ2-1; TRBD1 aligns across 7 bases. This CDR3 is built from 14 residues. Germline CDR1 LGHNA, CDR2 YSLEER. Trimming took 3 bases from V and 8 from J; bases not matched to a gene: 7. This CDR3 reads CASSHATGWYEQFF. DNA of the CDR3: TGCGCCAGCAGCCATGCGACAGGGTGGTATGAGCAGTTCTTC.

This sequence joins TRBV11-2 and TRBJ2-7; D is unresolved. V was cut by 4 bases and J by 4 bases, with 8 bases left in between. The CDR3 spans 12 residues. Germline V gene data show CDR1 as SGHAT and CDR2 as FQNNGV. CDR3 coding DNA: TGTGCCAGCAGCTACGCCGGTTACGAGCAGTACTTC. Protein product: CASSYAGYEQYF.

This chain links TRBV7-8 with TRBJ2-4, with D unresolved. This CDR3 spans 15 amino acids. The V end lost 5 bases, the J end lost 0 bases, and 11 bases lay between the germline ends. Germline V gene sequence: CDR1 SGHVS, CDR2 FQNEAQ. As DNA, the CDR3 is TGTGCCAGCAGCCGAAGCCGCATAGCCAAAAACATTCAGTACTTC. This sequence encodes CASSRSRIAKNIQYF.